The text below deals with one TCR beta chain. In the study's own analysis: Reference gene primer amplification gave nucleated cell count estimates. Profiled with immunoSEQ multiplex PCR; TCRdb holds only in-frame clones, not every one. Clonal size and the V and J genes are those of that table, whereas D and trimming came from the DNA. The sample comprises around 220,000 clones, 65% to 90% of which are singletons, and around 5.1% rests with the top ten. This sample is drawn from a study of blood T cell repertoires in COVID-19. Study as a whole: Acute-phase and convalescent COVID-19 samples originated in the United States, Italy and Spain. The analysed material was cDNA or gDNA that came from T cells, B-cell-depleted T cells, or PBMCs.

V was clipped by 1 base and J by 3 bases, with 10 bases between them. The CDR3 spans 14 residues. Germline-derived CDR1 and CDR2 are SGHKS and YYEKEE (reference sequence). Sequences were obtained from peripheral blood. This rearrangement joins TRBV5-5 to TRBJ1-2, with D possibly matching TRBD1 (5 bases). The receptor was isolated from a human donor in a cohort sampled during active COVID-19. CDR3 bases: TGTGCCAGCAGCTTGACCCAGGGCTACTATGGCTACACCTTC. This gives the protein CASSLTQGYYGYTF.